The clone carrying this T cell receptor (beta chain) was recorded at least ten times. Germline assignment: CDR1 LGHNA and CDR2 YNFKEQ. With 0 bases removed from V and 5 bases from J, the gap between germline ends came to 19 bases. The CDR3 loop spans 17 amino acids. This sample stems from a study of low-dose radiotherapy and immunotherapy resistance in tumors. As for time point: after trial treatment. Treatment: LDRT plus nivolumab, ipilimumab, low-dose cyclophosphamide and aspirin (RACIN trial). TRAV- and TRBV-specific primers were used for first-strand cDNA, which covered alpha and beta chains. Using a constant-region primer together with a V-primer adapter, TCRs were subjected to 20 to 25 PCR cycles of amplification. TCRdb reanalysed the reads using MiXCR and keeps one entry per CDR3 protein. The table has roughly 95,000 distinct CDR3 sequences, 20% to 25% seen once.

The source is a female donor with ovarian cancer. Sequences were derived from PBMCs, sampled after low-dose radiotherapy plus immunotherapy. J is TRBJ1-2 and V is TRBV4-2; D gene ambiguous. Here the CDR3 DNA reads TGTGCCAGCAGCCAAGATCGCGACGAGACCGAAAAGTATGGCTACACCTTC. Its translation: CASSQDRDETEKYGYTF.